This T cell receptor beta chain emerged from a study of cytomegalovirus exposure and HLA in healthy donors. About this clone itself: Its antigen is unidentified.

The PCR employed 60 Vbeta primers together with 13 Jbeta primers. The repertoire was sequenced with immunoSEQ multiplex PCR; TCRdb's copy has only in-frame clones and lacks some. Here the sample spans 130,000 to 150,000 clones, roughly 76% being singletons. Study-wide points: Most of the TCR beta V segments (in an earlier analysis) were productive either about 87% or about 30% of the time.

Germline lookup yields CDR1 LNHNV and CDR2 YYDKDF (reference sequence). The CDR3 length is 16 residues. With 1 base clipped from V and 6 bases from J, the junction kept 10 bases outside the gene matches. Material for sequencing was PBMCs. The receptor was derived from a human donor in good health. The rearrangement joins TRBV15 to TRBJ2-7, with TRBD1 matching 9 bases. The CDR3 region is CATSRARDRGLSEQYF. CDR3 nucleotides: TGTGCCACCAGCAGAGCCCGAGACAGGGGGTTATCCGAGCAGTACTTC.